The TCR beta chain under discussion was sequenced for a study of CDR3 diversity in severe acne (dated by TCRdb to the late 2010s). Remarks on this clonotype: Its antigen has not been determined. Per-base quality was not reported, and no clone a single base away is much larger than it.

Libraries were built with PCR. The sequencing machine was an Illumina HiSeq 2000. TCRdb reworked the public reads: Q25 trimming with fastp, MiXCR clone assembly, productive beta chains retained. Each CDR3 protein appears once, grouped with its most common genes and DNA. The sample records under 95,000 distinct CDR3 sequences, roughly 52% of which are singletons. Of the sample, around a tenth falls within the top ten clones. Between the V and J ends, shortened by 3 bases and 3 bases respectively, the junction contains 12 bases. Reading the germline V gene gives CDR1 SGHNT and CDR2 YENEEA. There are 14 amino acids in the CDR3, from cysteine to phenylalanine inclusive. The entry retains the CDR3 DNA only, 42 bases that are in frame from base 1.

The clonotype comes from a male donor in good health, serving as a control. The sequence joins TRBV11-3 to TRBJ2-7; there is no confident call for the D gene. What was sequenced was blood. Here is the DNA: TGTGCCAGCAGCTTCGCCGGGCGAGGCTACGAGCAGTACTTC. The resulting protein is CASSFAGRGYEQYF.